This TCR beta chain was recovered during a study of blood T cell repertoires in COVID-19 (dated by TCRdb to the early 2020s). About the full investigation: Samples from collaborators originated in the United States, Italy and Spain and spanned both the acute and convalescent phases of COVID-19. The repertoires were made available in a free public database intended to serve as a resource for research on the immune response to SARS-CoV-2. The samples were drawn from the first 160 participants of the ongoing ImmuneRACE study and from over a thousand subjects provided by 6 global collaborators. HLA class I and class II types, where available, came from metadata supplied by the sample provider rather than from assay-based typing. Sample metadata almost always included a de-identified subject ID, COVID-19 status, age in years and sex. Subjects who had been exposed to COVID-19, were actively infected with it, or had recovered from it provided the deeply sampled blood TCRbeta repertoires that made up the dataset. The prospective study material was composed of cDNA or gDNA derived from T cells, B-cell-depleted T cells, or PBMCs.

TCRbeta CDR3 regions were amplified from genomic DNA using the immunoSEQ Assay, a bias-controlled multiplex PCR. The study's processing was this. The number of nucleated cells in each sample was estimated by amplification of reference gene primers within the assay. Sequence reads were collapsed and filtered to measure the absolute abundance of every unique TCRbeta CDR3 rearrangement. Productive Simpson clonality was computed per sample as the square root of Simpson's diversity index over productive rearrangements. Imported from immuneACCESS, the table was reduced by TCRdb to in-frame sequences with V and J called. These copies leave out some clones; in studies compared against another copy, an unresolved V gene accounts for under half, and the cause of the remainder is not known. The DNA was the basis for D and trimming; V, J and clone size are from that table. This sample comprises 130,000 to 150,000 clones, approximately 85% of them detected only once. The top ten hold around 8% of the sample.

Trimming accounts for 3 bases at V and 4 bases at J, while the number of junction bases matched to no gene is 12. The CDR3, from cysteine to phenylalanine, totals 17 residues. This entry keeps only the CDR3 DNA: 51 bases, framed from base 1. The germline V gene yields SGHVS for CDR1 and FQNEAQ for CDR2. This clone has only a few counts. Its recognized antigen is unknown. Nothing much larger sits one base from this clone, and base qualities are not available. One collaborating source in Seattle enrolled patients while the patients were actively infected and followed the patients over time throughout the course of disease. The collaborating institutions used their own protocols to collect whole blood in K2EDTA tubes. For TCRbeta analysis, collaborators shipped samples in one of three forms: frozen whole blood, isolated PBMCs, or DNA extracted from either of those sample types. Results and caveats for the whole study, not just this receptor: The quantity of clinical and demographic metadata differed by source and by participant and was supplied without curation.

The sequencing sample was made of peripheral blood. Recombination connected TRBV7-8 to TRBJ1-2; the central 9 bases match TRBD1. This TCR was recovered from a woman between 55 and 75 years old with COVID-19, enrolled during active disease. The CDR3 region reads CASSLEAPGQGIYGYTF. The nucleotide sequence reads as follows: TGTGCCAGCAGCTTGGAGGCACCGGGACAGGGTATCTATGGCTACACCTTC.